The following is a TCR beta chain sequence with its context. Its antigen remains unknown. The record originates from a study of graft-versus-host responses after intestinal transplantation. Study summary: Anti-thymocyte globulin was used for induction in all recipients, who then took tacrolimus and steroids for 3 to 4 years. Points from the study as a whole: The authors found GvH clones in recipient marrow, some appearing first in ileum or blood.

V shed 5 bases, J shed 4 bases, and the junction held 0 bases outside the gene matches. This CDR3 has 11 amino acids. CDR1 is GTSNPN, CDR2 SVGIG, per germline (reference sequence). This table comes from immunoSEQ multiplex PCR, and its TCRdb copy is limited to in-frame clones, with some not included. The sample yields about 88,000 clones, about 95% seen once. The sample here was unstimulated CD4+ T cells sorted from spleen or lymph node cells, taken before transplant. The receptor's source is a human donor who was the organ donor for an intestinal transplant. This rearrangement joins TRBV30 to TRBJ2-5; 8 nucleotides align to TRBD2. CDR3 protein: CAWGLAETQYF. CDR3 coding DNA: TGTGCCTGGGGACTAGCAGAGACCCAGTACTTC. Based on the CDR3 plus reference TRBV30 and TRBJ2-5, the full variable domain is SQTIHQWPATLVQPVGSPLSLECTVEGTSNPNLYWYRQAAGRGLQLLFYSVGIGQISSEVPQNLSASRPQDRQFILSSKKLLLSDSGFYLCAWGLAETQYFGPGTRLLVL.